This T cell receptor (beta chain) was profiled in a study of shared clonotypes between healthy human individuals (dated by TCRdb to about 2020). The study in broad terms: The cohort comprised two women and a few men aged 18 to 49 years. For each donor, CD4 naive and CD4 memory were each given three plates, CD8 naive was given two plates, and CD8 memory was given one plate. To estimate repertoire size and how much clonotype sharing occurs between individuals, the study deeply sequenced the blood TCR repertoires of five healthy adults. Different laboratories and diverse techniques were used to prepare libraries and sequence TCR repertoires, to increase sequencing depth and limit assay-specific biases. Between about 0.94 and 8.9 billion PBMCs per donor were obtained by leukapheresis.

The investigation overall reported the following: Compared with non-shared clonotypes, the clonotypes found in all four sorted-subset donors had higher generation probabilities. Naive subsets generally had larger estimated clonotype richness than memory subsets. Even with the large sequencing depth, rarefaction of the sorted-subset datasets indicated that sequencing was incomplete. Only blood was sampled, and tissue TCR repertoires likely differ from those in blood. Because the study included a small number of donors, the genetic and exposure-history diversity represented was limited. Across a few donors, roughly 5.4% of naive CD4, roughly 3.4% of naive CD8, about 2% of memory CD4, and roughly 0.41% of memory CD8 clonotypes were shared. Pairwise subsampling led to the expectation that sequencing depth would affect the degree of clonotype sharing among donors.

Healthy HIV-negative adults with no recently reported acute infections or vaccinations were included as donors. Every donor was a Caucasian adult residing in Nashville, Tennessee, USA. CD4+ T cells were enriched by magnetic negative selection; naive cells were then positively selected on CD45RA, and the negative fraction formed the memory subset. After blood collection by leukapheresis, PBMCs were isolated using Ficoll-Histopaque density gradient centrifugation and then cryopreserved in the vapor phase of liquid nitrogen. Purity and quantity of every magnetically sorted T cell population were checked by analytical flow cytometry. Each sorted fraction had its genomic DNA isolated and then quantified by UV absorbance on a Nanodrop 2000c. At the junction V is shortened by 6 bases and J by 2 bases, with 11 bases in between. Including the terminal cysteine and phenylalanine, the CDR3 comprises 15 residues. CDR3 DNA is the only sequence kept; it has 45 bases, read in frame from the first base. For CDR1 and CDR2, the germline V gene lists MNHEY and SVGAGI.

Using the deep immunoSEQ assay, multiplex PCR amplified TCR CDR3 regions from genomic DNA. Extracted genomic DNA from each cell subset was spread evenly across all wells of several immunoSEQ 96-well plates, with each plate serving as a replicate. For sorted subsets, 200 to 250 ng genomic DNA, equal to 30,000 or so T cell genomes, was loaded into each replicate PCR. The purified libraries were quantified using a Qubit 3.0 fluorometer, sized with a Bioanalyzer 2100, and then quantified again using the KAPA Library Quantification kit. Every immunoSEQ 96-well plate was sequenced on a dedicated single-read 150-cycle Illumina NextSeq 550 flow cell. As for how the authors treated the data: Because only junctional sequences without quality scores were contained in the immunoSEQ output, filtering matching that applied to full-length reads could not be performed. Sequences were annotated with PyIR, a Python wrapper for IgBLAST v1.9, and V/J genes and CDR3 were assigned using IMGT germline references. Reads with weak V/J assignments (E-value above 1e-6), missing CDR3, stop codons, out-of-frame junctions, or ambiguous translated residues were removed. V3J clonotypes were defined as sequences sharing an identical inferred V gene, J gene, and CDR3 amino acid sequence. Percentage overlap between repertoires was calculated by dividing the number of shared unique clonotypes by the size of the smaller repertoire. Three approaches were used to assess repertoire richness: RTK rarefaction, the Chao1 estimator, and Recon v2.1 estimates of unobserved clonotypes. OLGA was used to compute generation probabilities for all TCRbeta clonotypes that the gDNA method yielded from a few donors. The table comes from immuneACCESS by way of TCRdb, which keeps in-frame sequences with V and J called. Part of the clones is missing from these tables; in studies checked, under half for an unresolved V gene and the rest for unknown reasons. That table is the source of V, J and clone size, and D and trimming were worked out from the DNA. The sample table shows 600,000 to 750,000 clones, and roughly two thirds are seen once. The top ten hold more than 1.5% of the sample.

On this clone itself: No antigen is known for it. Base qualities are not provided; no much larger clone lies one nucleotide away.

The rearranged segments are TRBV6-5 and TRBJ1-6, with the D gene not confidently named. The source material was memory CD4+ T cells sorted from blood. In light of the paper, this sample's cell subset or site label describes: CD45RA-negative fraction. The receptor was derived from a woman aged 25-40 years in good health. CDR3 reads: CASSSVLAYNSPLHF. In nucleotide form, the sequence is TGTGCCAGCAGCTCGGTCTTGGCCTATAATTCACCCCTCCACTTT.